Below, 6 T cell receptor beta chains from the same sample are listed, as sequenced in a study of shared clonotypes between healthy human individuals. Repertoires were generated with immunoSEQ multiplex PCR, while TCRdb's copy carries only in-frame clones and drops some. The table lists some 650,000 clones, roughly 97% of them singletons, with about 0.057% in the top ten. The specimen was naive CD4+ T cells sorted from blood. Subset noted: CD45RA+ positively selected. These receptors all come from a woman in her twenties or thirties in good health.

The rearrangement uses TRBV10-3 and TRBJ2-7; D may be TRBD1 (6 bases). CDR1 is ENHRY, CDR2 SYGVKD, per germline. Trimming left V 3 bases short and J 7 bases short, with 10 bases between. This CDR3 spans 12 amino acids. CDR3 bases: TGTGCCATCAGTGACCGAGACAGGGAGCAGTACTTC. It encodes CAISDRDREQYF.

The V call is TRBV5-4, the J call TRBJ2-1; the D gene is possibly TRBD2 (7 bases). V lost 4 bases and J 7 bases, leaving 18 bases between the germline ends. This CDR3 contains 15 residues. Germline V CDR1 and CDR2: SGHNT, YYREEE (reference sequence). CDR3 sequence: CASSPRGGQVNEQFF. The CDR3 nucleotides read TGTGCCAGCAGCCCGAGGGGGGGGCAAGTGAATGAGCAGTTCTTC.

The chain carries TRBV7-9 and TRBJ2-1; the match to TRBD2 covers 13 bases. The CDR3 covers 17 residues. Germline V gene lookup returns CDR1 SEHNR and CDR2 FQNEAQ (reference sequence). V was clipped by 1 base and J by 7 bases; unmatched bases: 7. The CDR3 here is CASSLGQTSGGENEQFF. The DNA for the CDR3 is TGTGCCAGCAGCTTAGGCCAAACTAGCGGGGGGGAAAATGAGCAGTTCTTC.

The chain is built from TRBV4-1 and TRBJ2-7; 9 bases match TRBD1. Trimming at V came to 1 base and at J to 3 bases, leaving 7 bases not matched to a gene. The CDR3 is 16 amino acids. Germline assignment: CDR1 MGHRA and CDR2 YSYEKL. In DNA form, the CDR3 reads TGCGCCAGCAGCCAAGTCTCCGGGACAGGGAGCTACGAGCAGTACTTC. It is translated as CASSQVSGTGSYEQYF.

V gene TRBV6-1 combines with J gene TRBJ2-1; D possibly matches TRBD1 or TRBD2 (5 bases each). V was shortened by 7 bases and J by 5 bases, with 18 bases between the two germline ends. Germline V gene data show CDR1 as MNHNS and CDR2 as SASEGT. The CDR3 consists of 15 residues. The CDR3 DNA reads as TGTGCCAGCACTCCCCGGGGTGGGGCCCACAATGAGCAGTTCTTC. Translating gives CASTPRGGAHNEQFF.

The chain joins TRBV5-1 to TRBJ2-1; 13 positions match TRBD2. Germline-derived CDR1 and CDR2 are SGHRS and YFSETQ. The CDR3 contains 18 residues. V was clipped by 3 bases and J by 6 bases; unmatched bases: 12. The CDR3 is CASSSPPGTSGKSNEQFF. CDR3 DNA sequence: TGCGCCAGCAGCTCCCCCCCCGGGACTAGCGGGAAGAGCAATGAGCAGTTCTTC.